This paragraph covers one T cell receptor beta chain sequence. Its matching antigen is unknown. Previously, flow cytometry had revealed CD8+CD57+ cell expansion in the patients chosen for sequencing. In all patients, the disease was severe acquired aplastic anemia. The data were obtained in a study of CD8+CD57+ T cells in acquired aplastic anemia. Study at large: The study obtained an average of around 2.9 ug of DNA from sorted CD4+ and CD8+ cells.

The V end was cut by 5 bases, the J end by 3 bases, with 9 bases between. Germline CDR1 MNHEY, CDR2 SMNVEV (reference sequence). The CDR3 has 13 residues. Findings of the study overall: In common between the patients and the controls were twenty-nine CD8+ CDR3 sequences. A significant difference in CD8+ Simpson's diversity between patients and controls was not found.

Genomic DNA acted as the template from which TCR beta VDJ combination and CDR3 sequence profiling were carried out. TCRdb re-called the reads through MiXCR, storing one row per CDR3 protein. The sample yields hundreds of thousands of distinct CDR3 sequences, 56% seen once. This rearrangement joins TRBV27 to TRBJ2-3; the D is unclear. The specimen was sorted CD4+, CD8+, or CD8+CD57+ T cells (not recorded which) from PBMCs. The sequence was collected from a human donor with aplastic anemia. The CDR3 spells CASSHGPTDTQYF. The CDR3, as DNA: TGTGCCAGCAGTCATGGGCCTACAGATACGCAGTATTTT.